Following are 32 T cell receptor beta chains from one sample sequenced in a study of CD8 T cells in ankylosing spondylitis. Study results and caveats: Ankylosing spondylitis blood appeared to be characterized by a TCR beta motif of fewer than ten highly homologous variants.

TCRdb passed the 5' RACE reads through MiXCR, listing each CDR3 protein once. In the table there are fewer than 500,000 distinct CDR3 sequences, roughly 26% of which are singletons. No antigen has been assigned to these receptors. The sequenced sample was blood, either unsorted or a sorted T cell fraction (not recorded which). The receptors derive from a male donor with ankylosing spondylitis.

The V gene is TRBV6-1, the J gene TRBJ1-4; D perhaps matches TRBD1 (5 bases). The CDR3 runs 16 residues. V was pared by 3 bases and J by 8 bases, with 19 bases between. Looked up from germline, CDR1 is MNHNS and CDR2 is SASEGT. CDR3 coding DNA: TGTGCCAGCAGTGACGTGAGGGGACGGGGTAAAGAAAAACTGTTTTTT. This encodes CASSDVRGRGKEKLFF.

This clonotype was counted a single time. The chain links TRBV20-1 to TRBJ1-3; perhaps TRBD1 as D (6 bases). Between the trimmed V and J ends, which lost 0 bases and 4 bases, there was a span of 16 bases. CDR3 length equals 16 residues. Germline V lookup: CDR1 DFQATT, CDR2 SNEGSKA (reference sequence). The CDR3 is CSARDRQARTGNTIYF. CDR3 DNA: TGCAGTGCTAGAGACAGACAGGCTAGAACGGGAAACACCATATATTTT.

The J gene is TRBJ2-7, the V gene TRBV5-1, with 7 bases fitting TRBD1. Trimming took 4 bases from V and 6 from J; bases not matched to a gene: 13. In germline, CDR1 is SGHRS, CDR2 YFSETQ. This CDR3 has 15 amino acids. For the CDR3, the DNA is TGCGCCAGCAGCCCGGTAGGGACAGAACGGCTCGAGCAGTACTTC. This codes for CASSPVGTERLEQYF.

The J gene is TRBJ1-4, the V gene TRBV19; D gene unclear. The CDR3 spans 14 residues. Germline V gives CDR1 LNHDA, CDR2 SQIVND (reference sequence). The V and J ends lost 4 bases and 8 bases respectively, with 14 bases between them. This chain's CDR3 is CASSSSTRREKLFF. CDR3 sequence (DNA): TGTGCCAGTAGTAGCTCCACCCGGCGGGAAAAACTGTTTTTT.

CDR3 residues: CASSSTGTGDTEAFF. CDR3 DNA sequence: TGTGCCAGCAGCTCGACCGGGACAGGGGACACTGAAGCTTTCTTT. The rearrangement links TRBV3-1 to TRBJ1-1, with TRBD1 matching 10 bases. CDR1 and CDR2 (germline): LGHDT, YNNKEL (reference sequence). V lost 5 bases and J lost 3; bases outside the gene matches: 6. The CDR3 length is 15 residues.

This rearrangement joins TRBV29-1 to TRBJ1-1; D remains ambiguous. The CDR3 consists of 11 residues. Trimming took off 7 bases at V and 1 base at J, with 7 bases between the two ends. CDR1 SQVTM and CDR2 ANQGSEA come from the germline V gene. CDR3 loop: CSGSRNTEAFF. The CDR3, as DNA: TGCAGCGGCTCTCGGAACACTGAAGCTTTCTTT.

This clonotype was counted between two and nine times. CDR3 nucleotide sequence: TGTGCCACCAAGGCTGTTACAGGGGGTTACGGTGAGCAGTTCTTC. It specifies CATKAVTGGYGEQFF. V usage is TRBV19 and J usage is TRBJ2-1, with 8 bases lining up with TRBD1. V was pared by 10 bases and J by 9 bases, with 17 bases of the junction left unmatched. The CDR3 spans 15 residues. Germline CDR1 and CDR2: LNHDA and SQIVND (reference sequence).

The sample holds a few counts of this clonotype. This chain connects TRBV5-1 to TRBJ2-1; no clear D gene. Between the trimmed V and J ends, which lost 1 base and 5 bases, there was a span of 13 bases. This CDR3 is 15 amino acids long. Per germline, CDR1 SGHRS and CDR2 YFSETQ. The CDR3: CASSLIRSRNNEQFF. CDR3 nucleotides: TGCGCCAGCAGCTTGATTAGGTCCCGAAACAATGAGCAGTTCTTC.

In its sample, this clonotype was seen many times. The chain joins TRBV24-1 to TRBJ2-5, with 11 bases matching TRBD1. Germline V gene lookup returns CDR1 KGHDR and CDR2 SFDVKD. The ends lost 6 bases at V and 5 bases at J; junction bases unmatched: 7. This CDR3 comprises 15 residues. CDR3 residues: CATSSGQGAGETQYF. The DNA for the CDR3 is TGTGCCACCAGTTCTGGACAGGGGGCCGGGGAGACCCAGTACTTC.

This clonotype was detected only a few times. Written as DNA, the CDR3 is TGTGCCAGCAGTTTAGGGAGCCTAGCGGGAGCGGAGCAGTTCTTC. This encodes CASSLGSLAGAEQFF. The chain uses TRBV12-3 or TRBV12-4 and TRBJ2-1; 10 bases are shared with TRBD2. This CDR3 is 15 amino acids long. Trimming took 1 base from V and 10 from J; bases not matched to a gene: 7.

This clonotype was seen repeatedly, ten times or more. The V and J genes are TRBV3-1 and TRBJ1-1; D is perhaps TRBD1 (6 bases). V lost 5 bases and J 7 bases, leaving 23 bases between the germline ends. This CDR3 is 16 amino acids long. Germline lookup yields CDR1 LGHDT and CDR2 YNNKEL (reference sequence). CDR3 loop: CASSEFGPTGPHEAFF. CDR3 in DNA: TGTGCCAGCAGCGAATTTGGCCCGACAGGCCCCCATGAAGCTTTCTTT.

The chain couples TRBV7-2 to TRBJ1-5, with 9 bases fitting TRBD1. CDR1 is SGHTA and CDR2 is FQGNSA in the germline V gene. The CDR3 extends over 15 amino acids. V lost 4 bases, J lost 2 bases, and 3 bases stayed unmatched. This CDR3 is CASSSQGAGNQPQHF. As DNA, the CDR3 is TGTGCCAGCAGCTCACAGGGGGCGGGCAATCAGCCCCAGCATTTT.

V and J are TRBV27 and TRBJ1-6; D may be TRBD1 (6 bases). The length of the CDR3 is 15 residues. Germline CDR1 is MNHEY and CDR2 is SMNVEV (reference sequence). Trimming took 5 bases from V and 7 from J, leaving 15 bases between them. CDR3 nucleotides: TGTGCCAGCAGTCCTAACAGGGTCGGCAATTCACCCCTCCACTTT. As protein: CASSPNRVGNSPLHF.

V usage is TRBV4-1 and J usage is TRBJ2-5; D unclear. The germline CDR1 and CDR2 sequences are MGHRA and YSYEKL. V lost 7 bases and J 0 bases, leaving 15 bases between the germline ends. CDR3 size: 15 residues. CDR3 residues: CASKPGPLYQETQYF. DNA for the CDR3: TGCGCCAGCAAACCCGGGCCCTTGTACCAAGAGACCCAGTACTTC.

This clonotype has just a few counts. In DNA form, the CDR3 reads TGTGCCAGCAGCCACGGCAGGGAGGCAGATACGCAGTATTTT. Translated, it gives CASSHGREADTQYF. The chain employs TRBV3-1 and TRBJ2-3, with D tentatively TRBD2 (6 bases). V gave up 3 bases and J gave up 4 bases, with 11 bases separating them. Germline loops: CDR1 LGHDT, CDR2 YNNKEL (reference sequence). The CDR3 sequence is 14 residues long.

This chain links TRBV10-3 with TRBJ2-1, with 10 positions matching TRBD1. CDR1 and CDR2 from the germline V gene are ENHRY and SYGVKD. The length of the CDR3 is 14 residues. V shed 6 bases, J shed 6 bases, and the junction held 5 bases outside the gene matches. CDR3 nucleotide sequence: TGTGCCATCAGGACCGGGACAGGGGTCAATGAGCAGTTCTTC. It is translated as CAIRTGTGVNEQFF.

The rearrangement uses TRBV20-1 and TRBJ2-1, with 16 bases aligning to TRBD2. V lost 6 bases to trimming and J lost 1 base; unmatched junction nucleotides: 6. The CDR3 has 17 residues. The germline CDR1 and CDR2 sequences are DFQATT and SNEGSKA (reference sequence). Written as DNA, the CDR3 is TGCAGTGCCGGGACTAGCGGGAGGGAAGGGTCCTACAATGAGCAGTTCTTC. Encoded protein: CSAGTSGREGSYNEQFF.

In its sample, this clonotype was seen a few times. At one end the junction does not follow the germline gene, possibly because of a read error. V is TRBV7-8 and J is TRBJ2-1; D is possibly TRBD2 (6 bases). In germline, CDR1 is SGHVS, CDR2 FQNEAQ. The CDR3 consists of 11 residues. The CDR3 region has the DNA TGTGCCAGCAGTAGATTCGGGACTTGGGTCTTC. Encoded protein: CASSRFGTWVF.

This clonotype was observed a handful of times. The J gene is TRBJ2-2, the V gene TRBV12-3 or TRBV12-4; 11 bases are a match to TRBD2. The CDR3 loop spans 15 amino acids. The trim removed 5 bases at V and 5 bases at J, leaving 4 bases unmatched. The CDR3: CASSPASGRTGELFF. The CDR3 bases are TGTGCCAGCAGTCCGGCTAGCGGGAGGACCGGGGAGCTGTTTTTT.

The chain carries TRBV27 and TRBJ2-3; no definite D call. V was pared by 7 bases and J by 0 bases, with 14 bases between. CDR1 and CDR2 (germline): MNHEY, SMNVEV (reference sequence). The CDR3 totals 15 residues. CDR3 residues: CASNWRPPSTDTQYF. The DNA of the CDR3 is TGTGCCAGCAATTGGCGACCCCCTAGCACAGATACGCAGTATTTT.

This clonotype was observed at least ten times. The gene calls are TRBV3-1 and TRBJ2-1, with 16 bases aligning to TRBD2. CDR3 length: 16 amino acids. Trimming at V came to 4 bases and at J to 7 bases, leaving 4 bases not matched to a gene. Germline V gene lookup returns CDR1 LGHDT and CDR2 YNNKEL (reference sequence). The CDR3 nucleotides read TGTGCCAGCAGCCCCGGGACTAGCGGGAGGGGAAATGAGCAGTTCTTC. This gives the protein CASSPGTSGRGNEQFF.

With respect to this clonotype: Here the CDR3 omits its conserved ending phenylalanine or tryptophan, so a read error is the likely source. CDR3 amino acids: CASSLRRDRSSGANVLTI. In DNA form, the CDR3 reads TGTGCCAGCAGCTTAAGGAGGGACCGTTCCTCTGGGGCCAACGTCCTGACTATC. The V and J genes are TRBV11-1 and TRBJ2-6; a possible D gene is TRBD2 (6 bases). The CDR3 is 18 residues long. V was trimmed by 2 bases and J by 0 bases, leaving 14 bases between them. Germline assignment: CDR1 SGHAT and CDR2 FQDESV (reference sequence).

The CDR3 sequence is CSALSSTDTQYF. The DNA of the CDR3 is TGCAGTGCACTCTCTAGCACAGATACGCAGTATTTT. This chain connects TRBV20-1 to TRBJ2-3, with D hard to call. Trimming shortened V by 6 bases and J by 0 bases, and 7 bases separated the two germline ends. Germline CDR1 is DFQATT and CDR2 is SNEGSKA (reference sequence). The CDR3 runs 12 residues.

The V gene is TRBV11-3, the J gene TRBJ2-4, with TRBD1 as a possible D gene (6 bases). CDR3 size: 13 residues. CDR1 is SGHNT and CDR2 is YENEEA in the germline V gene. Trimming took off 4 bases at V and 5 bases at J, with 9 bases between the two ends. CDR3 nucleotides: TGTGCCAGCAGCTCGCGACAGGAAAACATTCAGTACTTC. This translates into CASSSRQENIQYF.

The sample holds a few counts of this clonotype. V and J are TRBV12-3 or TRBV12-4 and TRBJ2-1, with D hard to call. Trimming took off 4 bases at V and 12 bases at J, with 16 bases between the two ends. CDR3 length: 13 amino acids. The CDR3, as DNA: TGTGCCAGCAGTTATAGGACCCTCGAAGGGCAGTTCTTC. Translation gives CASSYRTLEGQFF.

The V and J genes are TRBV2 and TRBJ2-1; D perhaps matches TRBD1 (5 bases). CDR3 size: 14 residues. Germline V lookup: CDR1 SNHLY, CDR2 FYNNEI. The V end was cut by 6 bases, the J end by 3 bases, with 12 bases between. CDR3 amino acids: CASSRLDSYNEQFF. The CDR3 nucleotides are TGTGCCAGCAGCCGCCTTGACAGCTACAATGAGCAGTTCTTC.

This clonotype has a count of ten or more. V and J are TRBV5-1 and TRBJ1-2, with TRBD1 identical over 8 bases. Germline CDR1 is SGHRS and CDR2 is YFSETQ. V was pared by 2 bases and J by 6 bases, with 3 bases of the junction left unmatched. This CDR3 comprises 13 residues. CDR3 residues: CASSLGTGNGYTF. The CDR3 coding sequence is TGCGCCAGCAGCTTAGGGACAGGAAATGGCTACACCTTC.

The V and J genes are TRBV12-5 and TRBJ2-1; TRBD2 might be the D (6 bases). The V gene's germline CDR1 is LGHNT and CDR2 FRNRAP. The CDR3 has 22 residues. The ends were cut back, 4 bases at V and 0 bases at J, with 31 bases in the middle. CDR3 DNA: TGTGCTAGTGGTTCCCTCCCGGGAGCCAGACCAAGCGGGCAAAGCTCCTACAATGAGCAGTTCTTC. It encodes CASGSLPGARPSGQSSYNEQFF.

This clonotype was seen at least ten times. This chain links TRBV11-1 with TRBJ2-6; a weak D match, TRBD2 (5 bases). The CDR3 sequence is 14 residues long. Trimming cost V 3 bases and J 2 bases, with 5 bases left between them. Germline V CDR1 and CDR2: SGHAT, FQDESV (reference sequence). The CDR3: CASSLEAGANVLTF. As DNA, the CDR3 is TGTGCCAGCAGCTTGGAGGCTGGGGCCAACGTCCTGACTTTC. The complete variable domain, with remaining parts taken from reference TRBV11-1 and TRBJ2-6, reads EAEVAQSPRYKITEKSQAVAFWCDPISGHATLYWYRQILGQGPELLVQFQDESVVDDSQLPKDRFSAERLKGVDSTLKIQPAELGDSAMYLCASSLEAGANVLTFGAGSRLTVL.

The gene calls are TRBV9 and TRBJ2-1; D possibly corresponds to TRBD2 (5 bases). Germline V gives CDR1 SGDLS, CDR2 YYNGEE. Trimming pared 0 bases from V and 8 bases from J, leaving 12 bases between. This CDR3 has 14 residues. DNA for the CDR3: TGTGCCAGCAGCGTAGTAGGCCGGGGAGATGAGCAGTTCTTC. Its translation is CASSVVGRGDEQFF. Full variable domain (rest looked up from reference TRBV9 and TRBJ2-1): DSGVTQTPKHLITATGQRVTLRCSPRSGDLSVYWYQQSLDQGLQFLIQYYNGEERAKGNILERFSAQQFPDLHSELNLSSLELGDSALYFCASSVVGRGDEQFFGPGTRLTVL.

This clonotype was seen a handful of times. The chain joins TRBV5-5 to TRBJ2-7; TRBD2 agrees at 13 bases. Unmatched junction bases numbered 9, after V lost 4 bases and J lost 5 bases. The CDR3 has 16 residues. The germline gives CDR1 SGHKS, CDR2 YYEKEE (reference sequence). The CDR3 DNA reads TGTGCCAGCAGCGGTACCCGGACTAGCGGGAGTAACGAGCAGTACTTC. This gives the protein CASSGTRTSGSNEQYF.

The chain employs TRBV5-1 and TRBJ2-7, with D hard to call. Germline V lookup: CDR1 SGHRS, CDR2 YFSETQ. The V and J ends lost 0 bases and 7 bases respectively, with 14 bases between them. CDR3 length: 14 residues. CDR3 coding DNA: TGCGCCAGCAGCTTGGTGGCAGGACCTAGAGAGCAGTACTTC. Translated, it gives CASSLVAGPREQYF.